This T cell receptor (beta chain) was documented in a study of metastatic and nonmetastatic thyroid tumors. TCRdb re-processed the PCR reads through MiXCR. This sample has some 38,000 clones, with approximately 19% found just once. No treatment of any kind had been given to any patient before thyroid surgery. The TCR was taken from a female donor with papillary thyroid cancer or a benign thyroid nodule (not recorded which). Some clones in this sample may be carry-over from other donors' samples. Sequencing was done on a sample of blood.

CDR3 loop: CASSGAADCLYQPQHF. CDR3 bases: TGTGCCAGCAGTGGTGCGGCGGACTGCTTGTATCAGCCCCAGCATTTT. The V call is TRBV2, the J call TRBJ1-5; unclear D gene. Germline CDR1 SNHLY, CDR2 FYNNEI. V lost 4 bases and J lost 5, with 18 bases in between. This CDR3 is 16 amino acids long.